This T cell receptor (beta chain) was identified in a study of cytomegalovirus exposure and HLA in healthy donors. PCR used 60 Vbeta primers and 13 Jbeta primers. TCRdb's table, derived via immunoSEQ multiplex PCR, lists solely in-frame clones and lacks some. The profile shows some 130,000 clones, around 83% of them singletons. Between the trimmed V and J ends, which lost 0 bases and 4 bases, there was a span of 6 bases. Germline V CDR1 and CDR2: GTSNPN, SVGIG (reference sequence). This CDR3 is 13 amino acids long. In its sample, this clone was seen once. The sequencing sample was made of PBMCs. The origin of this receptor is a young woman in good health and CMV-seropositive. The genes are TRBV30 and TRBJ2-2; D gene unclear. CDR3 sequence reads: CAWSVWATGELFF. The DNA of the CDR3 is TGTGCCTGGAGTGTCTGGGCCACCGGGGAGCTGTTTTTT.